Presented here are 18 T cell receptor beta chains from one specimen sequenced in a study of T cells in women clearing cervical HPV infection. The assay was immunoSEQ multiplex PCR, and TCRdb's table has in-frame clones only and misses some. This table lists more than 45,000 clones. Sequenced material: blood buffy coat. These receptors came from a woman between 18 and 70 years old with a cervical HPV16 infection that either progressed to CIN3+ or cleared (not recorded which).

Remarks on this clone: The missing CDR3 end, 3 residues past where the read stops, is filled in from the germline J gene. This sequence joins TRBV10-1 and TRBJ2-1, with 8 nucleotides matching TRBD2. The CDR3 contains 13 residues. Germline V gene lookup returns CDR1 WNHNN and CDR2 SYGVQD (reference sequence). The J segment lost 7 bases and the V segment lost 4 bases, leaving 3 bases of the junction unmatched. This CDR3 is CASSVGLGNEQFF. Partial CDR3 DNA: TGCGCCAGCAGTGTGGGACTAGGGAATGAG.

Points on this clone: The read comes to an end 3 residues before the CDR3 does, leaving the germline J gene to fill in the end. V gene TRBV6-2 or TRBV6-3 combines with J gene TRBJ2-2; D might be TRBD1 (6 bases). Per germline, CDR1 MNHEY and CDR2 SVGEGT. V was shortened by 11 bases and J by 1 base, with 20 bases between the two germline ends. The CDR3 spans 16 residues. The CDR3 bases that were read are TGTGCCTCACGACCCCGGGACAAGATGAACACCGGGGAG. Its protein is CASRPRDKMNTGE. The whole CDR3 is CASRPRDKMNTGELFF.

As for this clone: The CDR3 extends 3 residues past the end of the read, so its final part is completed from the germline J gene. The V gene is TRBV7-2, the J gene TRBJ2-1, with D possibly matching TRBD2 (5 bases). The CDR3 totals 14 residues. The V gene lost 1 base and the J gene lost 7 bases, with 11 bases spanning the gap. Germline CDR1 and CDR2: SGHTA and FQGNSA. The sequenced CDR3 bases are TGTGCCAGCAGCTTAGGTCTAGCTTGGAATGAG. The encoded protein is CASSLGLAWNE. The full CDR3 reads CASSLGLAWNEQFF.

Turning to this clone: The read ends 3 residues shy of where the CDR3 ends; the end is completed using the germline J gene. The rearrangement joins TRBV27 to TRBJ2-1; 9 bases match TRBD2. Trimming cost V 3 bases and J 6 bases; bases outside gene matches: 6. Germline V gives CDR1 MNHEY, CDR2 SMNVEV (reference sequence). The CDR3 loop spans 15 amino acids. The part of the CDR3 DNA that was read is TGTGCCAGCAGTTTTAGCGGGGGTCGCTGCAATGAG. This encodes CASSFSGGRCNE. The whole CDR3 sequence reads CASSFSGGRCNEQFF.

In regard to this clone: The missing CDR3 end, 3 residues past where the read stops, is filled in from the germline J gene. J is TRBJ2-3 and V is TRBV20-1; 10 nucleotides align to TRBD2. From germline, CDR1 is DFQATT and CDR2 SNEGSKA (reference sequence). V was clipped by 5 bases and J by 5 bases; unmatched bases: 4. The CDR3 has 13 residues. The CDR3 DNA, read in part, is TGCAGTGCTCGGGGGACTAGCGTAGATACG. Amino acid sequence: CSARGTSVDT. The entire CDR3 protein reads CSARGTSVDTQYF.

Concerning this clone: The CDR3 extends 3 residues past the end of the read, so its final part is completed from the germline J gene. J is TRBJ2-3 and V is TRBV5-1; perhaps TRBD1 as D (5 bases). The CDR3 sequence is 15 residues long. Germline CDR1 and CDR2: SGHRS and YFSETQ. Trimming cost V 0 bases and J 6 bases, with 14 bases left between them. CDR3 in amino acids: CASSLEQVSVDTQYF. The CDR3 DNA, read in part, is TGCGCCAGCAGCTTGGAACAGGTGTCCGTTGATACG.

As for this clone: The missing CDR3 end, 3 residues past where the read stops, is filled in from the germline J gene. The gene calls are TRBV5-1 and TRBJ1-4; D remains unclear. The V end was cut by 0 bases, the J end by 4 bases, with 10 bases between. This CDR3 contains 15 residues. Germline V gene lookup returns CDR1 SGHRS and CDR2 YFSETQ. The covered CDR3 bases are TGCGCCAGCAGCTTGGCTTCAGTGTATAATGAAAAA. Translation gives CASSLASVYNEK. The CDR3 reads in full as CASSLASVYNEKLFF.

Of note for this clone: The read ends 3 residues shy of where the CDR3 ends; the end is completed using the germline J gene. The V gene is TRBV7-8, the J gene TRBJ2-5; 8 positions agree with TRBD2. The CDR3 contains 15 residues. The V and J ends lost 5 bases and 5 bases, in that order; junction bases with no gene match: 10. Looked up from germline, CDR1 is SGHVS and CDR2 is FQNEAQ. CDR3 in amino acids: CASSPLAGGPETQYF. The sequenced part of the CDR3 DNA is TGTGCCAGCAGCCCCCTGGCGGGAGGACCGGAGACC.

With respect to this clone: The sequenced fragment ends 3 residues before the CDR3 boundary, so the rest is inferred from the germline J gene. This rearrangement joins TRBV28 to TRBJ1-1; TRBD1 is a possible D gene (6 bases). Trimming took 4 bases from V and 5 from J, leaving 17 bases between them. This CDR3 comprises 15 residues. CDR1 is MDHEN, CDR2 SYDVKM, per germline. The sequenced part of the CDR3 DNA is TGTGCCAGCAGTTCAGGGCCAGGGGAGAGGACTGAA. Its protein is CASSSGPGERTE. The CDR3 as a whole reads CASSSGPGERTEAFF.

A remark on this clone: The read ends 3 residues before the CDR3 terminus; that terminus is restored from the germline J gene. This chain links TRBV20-1 with TRBJ1-6, with 7 positions matching TRBD1. The CDR3 has 18 amino acids. Germline values: CDR1 DFQATT, CDR2 SNEGSKA (reference sequence). J lost 7 bases, V lost 0 bases, and 15 bases had no gene match. The CDR3 region is CSAREGWGRDSLNSPLHF. The covered CDR3 bases are TGCAGTGCTAGAGAGGGTTGGGGCCGGGACAGCCTAAATTCACCC.

Concerning this clone: From the germline J gene comes the end of the CDR3, since the read stops 3 residues before it. The chain is built from TRBV7-8 and TRBJ2-7, with 12 bases matching TRBD1. The CDR3 is 17 amino acids. Germline trimming cut 5 bases from V and 3 bases from J; bases unmatched to any gene: 11. CDR1 and CDR2 (germline): SGHVS, FQNEAQ. The CDR3: CASSILPGTGGYYEQYF. CDR3 DNA (partial): TGTGCCAGCAGCATATTACCCGGGACAGGGGGCTACTACGAG.

Concerning this clone itself: Read data end 3 residues before the CDR3 end; the end is taken from the germline J gene. The rearrangement uses TRBV12-3 or TRBV12-4 and TRBJ2-3; 7 bases are shared with TRBD1. The CDR3 contains 15 residues. The junction had 7 bases not matched to a gene; V was cut back by 3 bases and J by 4 bases. The CDR3 DNA, read in part, is TGTGCCAGCAGTTTGATGACAGGGTGGGCAGATACG. As protein: CASSLMTGWADT. The CDR3 in full is CASSLMTGWADTQYF.

Details on this clone: The read finishes 3 residues shy of the CDR3 end, and the germline J gene is used to complete it. The chain employs TRBV3-1 (or the pseudogene TRBV3-2) and TRBJ1-4, with 10 bases identical to TRBD1. The germline CDR1 and CDR2 sequences are LGHDT and YNNKEL (reference sequence). V shed 5 bases, J shed 6 bases, and the junction held 6 bases outside the gene matches. The CDR3 covers 15 residues. Here the CDR3 reads CASSSGTGADEKLFF. Incomplete CDR3 DNA: TGTGCCAGCAGCTCCGGGACAGGGGCAGATGAAAAA.

Details on this clone: The CDR3 goes on 3 residues after the read ends, and that part is filled in from the germline J gene. The chain is built from TRBV18 and TRBJ2-7, with 10 positions matching TRBD1. This CDR3 region has 13 residues. The J segment lost 6 bases and the V segment lost 6 bases, leaving 5 bases of the junction unmatched. Germline loops: CDR1 KGHSH, CDR2 LQKENI. The CDR3 region is CASSLGTGAEQYF. CDR3 bases read: TGTGCCAGCTCCCTCGGGACAGGGGCCGAG.

According to its frequency, this clone is medium-sized. The read terminates 3 residues before the CDR3 end, so the remaining end is supplied by the germline J gene. The gene calls are TRBV12-3 or TRBV12-4 and TRBJ2-1; the D gene is possibly TRBD2 (5 bases). Trimming left V 8 bases short and J 0 bases short, with 20 bases between. The CDR3 loop spans 17 amino acids. The CDR3 is CASGLGRGKSSYNEQFF. The part of the CDR3 DNA that was read is TGTGCCAGCGGCCTAGGACGGGGAAAAAGCTCCTACAATGAG.

Worth noting for this clone: Read coverage stops 3 residues before the CDR3 terminus; the germline J gene supplies the remainder. The rearrangement uses TRBV12-3 or TRBV12-4 and TRBJ1-1; TRBD1 matches 9 bases. The V segment lost 6 bases and the J segment 7 bases; nucleotides outside the gene matches: 3. The CDR3 runs to 12 residues. CDR3: CASRDRGNEAFF. The part of the CDR3 DNA that was read is TGTGCCAGCAGGGACAGGGGTAATGAA.

With respect to this clone: The CDR3 goes on 3 residues after the read ends, and that part is filled in from the germline J gene. The V gene is TRBV5-5, the J gene TRBJ1-1; D is possibly TRBD1 (6 bases). The CDR3 runs 14 residues. Germline lookup yields CDR1 SGHKS and CDR2 YYEKEE (reference sequence). CDR3 DNA, as far as it was read: TGTGCCAGCAGCCTCGAGGGGGTACGGCATGGA. Translation gives CASSLEGVRHG. The full CDR3 protein is CASSLEGVRHGAFF. Variable domain in full (rest from reference TRBV5-5 and TRBJ1-1): DAGVTQSPTHLIKTRGQQVTLRCSPISGHKSVSWYQQVLGQGPQFIFQYYEKEERGRGNFPDRFSARQFPNYSSELNVNALLLGDSALYLCASSLEGVRHGAFFGQGTRLTVV.

For this clone: The sequenced fragment ends 3 residues before the CDR3 boundary, so the rest is inferred from the germline J gene. This chain uses TRBV12-3 or TRBV12-4 with TRBJ2-7; 7 bases agree with TRBD1. The CDR3 covers 17 residues. After removal of 5 bases from V and 5 bases from J, the junction contained 18 bases not matched to a gene. CDR3 in amino acids: CASSTKLKKGASNEQYF. The part of the CDR3 DNA that was read is TGTGCCAGCAGTACCAAACTAAAAAAGGGGGCTAGTAACGAG.